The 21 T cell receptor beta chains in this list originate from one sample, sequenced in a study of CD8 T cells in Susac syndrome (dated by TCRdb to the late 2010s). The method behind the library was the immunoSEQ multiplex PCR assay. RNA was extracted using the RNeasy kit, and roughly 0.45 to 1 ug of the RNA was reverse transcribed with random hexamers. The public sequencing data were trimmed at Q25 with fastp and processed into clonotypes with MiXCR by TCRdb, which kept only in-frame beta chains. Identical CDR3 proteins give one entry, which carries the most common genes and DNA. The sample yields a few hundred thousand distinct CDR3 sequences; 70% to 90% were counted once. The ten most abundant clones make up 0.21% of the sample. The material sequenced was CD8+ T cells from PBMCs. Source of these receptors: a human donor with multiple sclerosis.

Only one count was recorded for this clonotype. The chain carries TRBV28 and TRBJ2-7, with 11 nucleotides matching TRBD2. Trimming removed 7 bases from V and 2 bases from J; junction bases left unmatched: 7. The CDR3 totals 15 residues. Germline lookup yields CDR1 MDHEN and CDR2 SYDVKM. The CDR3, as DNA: TGTGCCAGCACCCCGACTAGCGGGATTACCTACGAGCAGTACTTC. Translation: CASTPTSGITYEQYF.

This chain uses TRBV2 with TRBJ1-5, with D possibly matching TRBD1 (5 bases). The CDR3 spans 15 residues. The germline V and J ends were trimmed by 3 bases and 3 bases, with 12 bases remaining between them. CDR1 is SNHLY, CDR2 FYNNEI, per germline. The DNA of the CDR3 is TGTGCCAGCAGTGAGAACCGGGGGGACAATCAGCCCCAGCATTTT. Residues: CASSENRGDNQPQHF.

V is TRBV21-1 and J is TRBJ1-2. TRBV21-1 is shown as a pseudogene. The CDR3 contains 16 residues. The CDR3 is CASSPNWGDTGDGYTF. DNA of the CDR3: TGTGCCAGCAGCCCAAATTGGGGTGACACTGGAGACGGCTACACCTTC.

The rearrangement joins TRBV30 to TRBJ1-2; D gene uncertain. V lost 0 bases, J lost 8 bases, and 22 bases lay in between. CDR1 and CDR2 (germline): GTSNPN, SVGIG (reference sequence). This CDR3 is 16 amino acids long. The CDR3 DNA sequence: TGTGCCTGGAGTGTAGAGTTGGGAGGGCTTCGTTTCGGCTACACCTTC. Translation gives CAWSVELGGLRFGYTF.

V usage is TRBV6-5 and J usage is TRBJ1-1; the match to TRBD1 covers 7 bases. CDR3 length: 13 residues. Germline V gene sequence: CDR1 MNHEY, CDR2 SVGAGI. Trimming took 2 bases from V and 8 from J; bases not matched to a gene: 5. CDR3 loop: CASSYSQGGEAFF. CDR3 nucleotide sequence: TGTGCCAGCAGTTACAGTCAGGGGGGGGAAGCTTTCTTT.

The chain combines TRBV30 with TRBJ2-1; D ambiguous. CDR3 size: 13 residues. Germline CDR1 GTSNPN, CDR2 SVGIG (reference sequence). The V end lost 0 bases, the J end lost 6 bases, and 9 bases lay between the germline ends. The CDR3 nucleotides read TGTGCCTGGAGTGTACATTTTAGCAATGAGCAGTTCTTC. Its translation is CAWSVHFSNEQFF. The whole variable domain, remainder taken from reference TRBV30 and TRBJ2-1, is SQTIHQWPATLVQPVGSPLSLECTVEGTSNPNLYWYRQAAGRGLQLLFYSVGIGQISSEVPQNLSASRPQDRQFILSSKKLLLSDSGFYLCAWSVHFSNEQFFGPGTRLTVL.

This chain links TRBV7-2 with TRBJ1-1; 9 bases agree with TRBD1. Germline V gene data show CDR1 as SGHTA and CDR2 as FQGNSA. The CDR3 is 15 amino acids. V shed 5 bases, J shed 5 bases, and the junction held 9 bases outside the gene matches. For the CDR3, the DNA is TGTGCCAGCAGCCACCCCGGGACAGGGAGGACTGAAGCTTTCTTT. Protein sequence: CASSHPGTGRTEAFF. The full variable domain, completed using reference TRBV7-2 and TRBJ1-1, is GAGVSQSPSNKVTEKGKDVELRCDPISGHTALYWYRQSLGQGLEFLIYFQGNSAPDKSGLPSDRFSAERTGGSVSTLTIQRTQQEDSAVYLCASSHPGTGRTEAFFGQGTRLTVV.

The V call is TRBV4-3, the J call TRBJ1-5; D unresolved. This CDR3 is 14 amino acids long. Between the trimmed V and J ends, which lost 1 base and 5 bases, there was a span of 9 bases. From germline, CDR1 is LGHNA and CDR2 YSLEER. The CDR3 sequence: CASSQGAGDQPQHF. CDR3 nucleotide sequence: TGCGCCAGCAGCCAAGGAGCGGGAGATCAGCCCCAGCATTTT.

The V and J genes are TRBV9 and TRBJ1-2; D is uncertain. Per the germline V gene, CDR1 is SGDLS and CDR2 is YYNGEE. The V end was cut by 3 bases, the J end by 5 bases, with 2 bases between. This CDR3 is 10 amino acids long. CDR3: CASSGYGYTF. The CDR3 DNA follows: TGTGCCAGCAGCGGTTATGGCTACACCTTC.

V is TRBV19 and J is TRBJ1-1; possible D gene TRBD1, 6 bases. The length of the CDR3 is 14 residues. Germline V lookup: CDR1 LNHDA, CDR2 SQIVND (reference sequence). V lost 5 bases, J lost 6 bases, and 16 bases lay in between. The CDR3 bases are TGTGCCAGTAGTCCCCCTCAGGGGCCTCCTGAAGCTTTCTTT. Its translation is CASSPPQGPPEAFF.

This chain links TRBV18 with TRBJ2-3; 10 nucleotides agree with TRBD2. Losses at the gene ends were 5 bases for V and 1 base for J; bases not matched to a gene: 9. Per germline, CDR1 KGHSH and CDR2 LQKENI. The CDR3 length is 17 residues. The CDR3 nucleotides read TGTGCCAGCTCAGCCCCGGGACTAGCGAGGGGCACAGATACGCAGTATTTT. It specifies CASSAPGLARGTDTQYF. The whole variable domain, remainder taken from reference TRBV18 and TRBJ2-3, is NAGVMQNPRHLVRRRGQEARLRCSPMKGHSHVYWYRQLPEEGLKFMVYLQKENIIDESGMPKERFSAEFPKEGPSILRIQQVVRGDSAAYFCASSAPGLARGTDTQYFGPGTRLTVL.

CDR3 protein: CASSFRAGETSPLHF. Written as DNA, the CDR3 is TGTGCCAGCAGCTTCCGGGCAGGGGAGACCTCACCCCTCCACTTT. V and J are TRBV5-4 and TRBJ1-6, with D maybe TRBD1 (6 bases). CDR3 length: 15 amino acids. V was trimmed by 2 bases and J by 10 bases, leaving 16 bases between them. Germline V gene lookup returns CDR1 SGHNT and CDR2 YYREEE (reference sequence).

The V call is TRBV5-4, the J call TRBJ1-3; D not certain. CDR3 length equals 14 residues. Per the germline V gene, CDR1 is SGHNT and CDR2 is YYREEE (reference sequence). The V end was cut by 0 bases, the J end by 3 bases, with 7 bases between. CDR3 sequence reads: CASSLAGVGNTIYF. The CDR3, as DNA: TGTGCCAGCAGCTTGGCCGGGGTTGGAAACACCATATATTTT.

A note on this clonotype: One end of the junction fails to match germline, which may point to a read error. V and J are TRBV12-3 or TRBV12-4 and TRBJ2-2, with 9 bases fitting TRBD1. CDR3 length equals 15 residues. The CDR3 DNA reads TGTGCCAGCAGTTACGGGACAGGGAACACCGGGGAGCTGCTTTTT. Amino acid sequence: CASSYGTGNTGELLF.

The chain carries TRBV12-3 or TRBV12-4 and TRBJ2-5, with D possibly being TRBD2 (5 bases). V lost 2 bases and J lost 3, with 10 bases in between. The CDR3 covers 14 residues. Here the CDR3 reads CASSLSEEEETQYF. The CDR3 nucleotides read TGTGCCAGCAGTTTATCGGAGGAGGAAGAGACCCAGTACTTC.

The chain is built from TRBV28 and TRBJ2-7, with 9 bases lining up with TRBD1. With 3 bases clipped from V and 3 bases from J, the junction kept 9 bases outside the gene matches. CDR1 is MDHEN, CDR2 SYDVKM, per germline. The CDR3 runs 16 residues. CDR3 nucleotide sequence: TGTGCCAGCAGTTTCTCCGGGACAGGGTCCTTCTACGAGCAGTACTTC. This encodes CASSFSGTGSFYEQYF.

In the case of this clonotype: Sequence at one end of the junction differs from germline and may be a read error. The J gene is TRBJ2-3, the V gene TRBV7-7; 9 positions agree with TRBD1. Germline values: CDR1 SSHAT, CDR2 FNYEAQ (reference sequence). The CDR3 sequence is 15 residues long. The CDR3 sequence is CASSEAGTGTDTQYF. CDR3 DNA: TGTGCTAGCAGCGAGGCCGGGACAGGGACAGATACGCAGTATTTT. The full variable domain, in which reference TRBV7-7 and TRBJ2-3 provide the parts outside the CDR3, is GAGVSQSPRYKVTKRGQDVTLRCDPISSHATLYWYQQALGQGPEFLTYFNYEAQPDKSGLPSDRFSAERPEGSISTLTIQRTEQRDSAMYRCASSEAGTGTDTQYFGPGTRLTVL.

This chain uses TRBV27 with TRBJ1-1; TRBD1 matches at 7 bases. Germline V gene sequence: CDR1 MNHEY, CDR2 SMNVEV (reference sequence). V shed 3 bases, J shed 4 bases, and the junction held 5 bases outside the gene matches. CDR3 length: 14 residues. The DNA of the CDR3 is TGTGCCAGCAGTTTTGCAGGGGGGAGCACTGAAGCTTTCTTT. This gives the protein CASSFAGGSTEAFF.

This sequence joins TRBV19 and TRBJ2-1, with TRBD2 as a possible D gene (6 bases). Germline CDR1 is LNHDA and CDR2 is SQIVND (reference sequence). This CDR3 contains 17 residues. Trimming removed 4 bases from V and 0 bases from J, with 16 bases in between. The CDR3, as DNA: TGTGCCAGTAGTAACGCCCCAGACGGGAGCTCCTACAATGAGCAGTTCTTC. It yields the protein CASSNAPDGSSYNEQFF. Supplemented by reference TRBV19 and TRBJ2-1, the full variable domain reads DGGITQSPKYLFRKEGQNVTLSCEQNLNHDAMYWYRQDPGQGLRLIYYSQIVNDFQKGDIAEGYSVSREKKESFPLTVTSAQKNPTAFYLCASSNAPDGSSYNEQFFGPGTRLTVL.

The CDR3 loop is CASSWKWSQGNEQFF. CDR3 bases: TGTGCCAGCAGCTGGAAGTGGTCCCAAGGCAATGAGCAGTTCTTC. The chain has TRBV7-2 and TRBJ2-1; D is uncertain. Trimming stripped 4 bases from V and 6 bases from J, with 16 bases between. The germline V gene encodes CDR1 SGHTA and CDR2 FQGNSA. The CDR3 extends over 15 amino acids.

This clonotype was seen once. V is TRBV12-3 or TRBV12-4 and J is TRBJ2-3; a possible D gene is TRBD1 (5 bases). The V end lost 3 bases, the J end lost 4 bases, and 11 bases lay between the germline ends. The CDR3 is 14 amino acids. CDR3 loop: CASSFLGVSDTQYF. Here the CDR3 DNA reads TGTGCCAGCAGTTTTTTAGGGGTCTCAGATACGCAGTATTTT.